This TCR beta chain derives from a study of human T cells and chemical hapten exposure. Findings and limits, study-wide: Expanded TCRs created a significantly greater count of big CDR3 similarity clusters than controls did.

TCRdb passed the RACE reads through MiXCR, listing each CDR3 protein once. The sample gives about 270,000 distinct CDR3 sequences, 7.5% to 9% of which show up once; about 1.2% is in the top ten. Points on this clonotype: Its specificity is not known.

Time point specified: pre-sensitization, week 0. Regarding treatment: therapeutic diphenylcyclopropenone sensitization with weekly scalp DPC. At every patch-test visit, blood was drawn before the patch test was applied. Germline CDR1 and CDR2: MNHEY and SVGAGI. V lost 6 bases to trimming and J lost 1 base, with 17 bases between them. CDR3 length: 16 amino acids. The clonotype was recovered from a man aged 18-30 years with alopecia areata. Some clones in this sample may be carry-over from other donors' samples. The chain is built from TRBV6-5 and TRBJ2-3; D might be TRBD2 (7 bases). The input for sequencing was whole blood, taken in connection with sensitization to the hapten diphenylcyclopropenone (DPC). The DNA of the CDR3 is TGTGCCAGCAGCGACGCGTGGCGGGGGCGCACAGATACGCAGTATTTT. Its protein is CASSDAWRGRTDTQYF.